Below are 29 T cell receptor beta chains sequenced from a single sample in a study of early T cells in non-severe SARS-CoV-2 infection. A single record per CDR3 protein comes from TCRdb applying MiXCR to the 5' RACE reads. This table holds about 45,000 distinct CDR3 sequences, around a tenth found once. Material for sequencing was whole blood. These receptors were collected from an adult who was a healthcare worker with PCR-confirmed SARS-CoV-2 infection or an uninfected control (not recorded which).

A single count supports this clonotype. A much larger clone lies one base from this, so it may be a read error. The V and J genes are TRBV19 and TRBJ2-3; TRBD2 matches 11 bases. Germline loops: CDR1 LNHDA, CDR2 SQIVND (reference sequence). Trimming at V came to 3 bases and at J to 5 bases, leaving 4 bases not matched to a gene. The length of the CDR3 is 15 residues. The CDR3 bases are TGTGCCAGTAGTATCCTAGCGGGAGGTTTAGATACGCAGTATTTT. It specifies CASSILAGGLDTQYF.

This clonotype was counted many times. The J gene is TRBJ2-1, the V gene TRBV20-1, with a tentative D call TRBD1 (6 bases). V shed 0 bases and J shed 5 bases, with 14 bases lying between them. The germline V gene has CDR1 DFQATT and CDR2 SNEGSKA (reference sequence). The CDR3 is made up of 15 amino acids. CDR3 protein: CSARDQQGPNNEQFF. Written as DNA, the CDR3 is TGCAGTGCTAGAGACCAACAGGGACCCAACAATGAGCAGTTCTTC.

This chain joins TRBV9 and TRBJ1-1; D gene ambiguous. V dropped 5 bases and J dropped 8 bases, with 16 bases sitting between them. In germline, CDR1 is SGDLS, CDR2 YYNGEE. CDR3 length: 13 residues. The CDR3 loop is CASRGVKGGEAFF. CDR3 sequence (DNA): TGTGCCAGCAGGGGAGTGAAGGGCGGAGAAGCTTTCTTT.

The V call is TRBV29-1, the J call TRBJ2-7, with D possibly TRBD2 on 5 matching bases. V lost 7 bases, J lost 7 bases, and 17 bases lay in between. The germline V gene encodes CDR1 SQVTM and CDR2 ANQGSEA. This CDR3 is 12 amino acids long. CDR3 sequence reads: CSAVSGSGEQYF. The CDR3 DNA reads TGCAGCGCTGTCTCGGGATCGGGTGAGCAGTACTTC.

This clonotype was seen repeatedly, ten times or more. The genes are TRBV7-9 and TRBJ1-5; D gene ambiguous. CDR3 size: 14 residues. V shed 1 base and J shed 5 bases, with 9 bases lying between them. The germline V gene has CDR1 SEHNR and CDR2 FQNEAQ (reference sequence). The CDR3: CASSLGAGDQPQHF. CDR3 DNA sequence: TGTGCCAGCAGCTTAGGGGCTGGCGATCAGCCCCAGCATTTT.

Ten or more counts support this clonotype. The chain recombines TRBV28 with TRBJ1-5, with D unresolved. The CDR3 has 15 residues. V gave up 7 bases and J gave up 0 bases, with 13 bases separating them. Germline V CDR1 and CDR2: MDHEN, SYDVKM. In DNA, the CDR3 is TGTGCCAGCACAGCAAGAACTTATAGCAATCAGCCCCAGCATTTT. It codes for CASTARTYSNQPQHF.

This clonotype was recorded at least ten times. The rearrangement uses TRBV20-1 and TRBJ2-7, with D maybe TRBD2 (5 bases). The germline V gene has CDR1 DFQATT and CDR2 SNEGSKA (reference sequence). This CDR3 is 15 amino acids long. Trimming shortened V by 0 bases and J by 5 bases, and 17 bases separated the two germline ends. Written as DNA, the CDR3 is TGCAGTGCTAGAGATGCAGGAGGAGTCAACCACGAGCAGTACTTC. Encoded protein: CSARDAGGVNHEQYF.

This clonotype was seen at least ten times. The CDR3 protein is CAWTRDSSSYNEQFF. The CDR3, as DNA: TGTGCCTGGACCCGGGACAGTAGCTCCTACAATGAGCAGTTCTTC. The rearrangement links TRBV30 to TRBJ2-1; TRBD1 matches 7 bases. The CDR3 is made up of 15 amino acids. After removal of 4 bases from V and 0 bases from J, the junction contained 6 bases not matched to a gene. CDR1 is GTSNPN and CDR2 is SVGIG in the germline V gene (reference sequence). The full variable domain, completed using reference TRBV30 and TRBJ2-1, is SQTIHQWPATLVQPVGSPLSLECTVEGTSNPNLYWYRQAAGRGLQLLFYSVGIGQISSEVPQNLSASRPQDRQFILSSKKLLLSDSGFYLCAWTRDSSSYNEQFFGPGTRLTVL.

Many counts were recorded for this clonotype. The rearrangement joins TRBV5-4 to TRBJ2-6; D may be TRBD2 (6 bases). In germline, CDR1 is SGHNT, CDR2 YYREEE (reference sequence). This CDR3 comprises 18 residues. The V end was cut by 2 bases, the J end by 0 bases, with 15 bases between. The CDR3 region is CASSFSSGPISGANVLTF. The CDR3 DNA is TGTGCCAGCAGCTTTTCAAGCGGGCCCATCTCTGGGGCCAACGTCCTGACTTTC. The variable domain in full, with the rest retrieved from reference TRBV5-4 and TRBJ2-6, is ETGVTQSPTHLIKTRGQQVTLRCSSQSGHNTVSWYQQALGQGPQFIFQYYREEENGRGNFPPRFSGLQFPNYSSELNVNALELDDSALYLCASSFSSGPISGANVLTFGAGSRLTVL.

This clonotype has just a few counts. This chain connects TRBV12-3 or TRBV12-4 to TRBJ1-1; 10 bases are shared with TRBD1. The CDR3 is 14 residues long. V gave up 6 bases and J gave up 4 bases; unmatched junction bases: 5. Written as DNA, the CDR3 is TGTGCCAGCAGCTATCGGACAGGGGGCACTGAAGCTTTCTTT. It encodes CASSYRTGGTEAFF.

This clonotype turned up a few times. CDR3 region: CASSQDRTSGQETQYF. In DNA, the CDR3 is TGTGCCAGCAGCCAGGACCGGACTAGCGGACAAGAGACCCAGTACTTC. This sequence joins TRBV3-2 and TRBJ2-5; no DNA check was done on the table's D call, TRBD2. TRBV3-2 corresponds to a pseudogene. This CDR3 contains 16 residues.

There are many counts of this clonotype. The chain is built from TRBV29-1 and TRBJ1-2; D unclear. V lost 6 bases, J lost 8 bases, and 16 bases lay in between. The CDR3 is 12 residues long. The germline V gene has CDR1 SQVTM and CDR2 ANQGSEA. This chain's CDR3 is CSVPLGSRGYTF. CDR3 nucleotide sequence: TGCAGCGTCCCCCTAGGGTCGCGCGGCTACACCTTC.

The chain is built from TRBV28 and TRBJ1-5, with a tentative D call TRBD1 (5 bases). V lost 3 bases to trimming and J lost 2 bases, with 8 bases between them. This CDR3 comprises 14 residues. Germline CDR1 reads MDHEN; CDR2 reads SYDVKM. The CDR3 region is CASSFWGGNQPQHF. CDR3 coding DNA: TGTGCCAGCAGTTTCTGGGGGGGCAATCAGCCCCAGCATTTT.

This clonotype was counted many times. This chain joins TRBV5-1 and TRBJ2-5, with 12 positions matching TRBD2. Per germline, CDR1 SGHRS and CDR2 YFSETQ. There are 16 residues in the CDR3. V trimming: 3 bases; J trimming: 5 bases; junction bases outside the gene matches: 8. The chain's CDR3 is CASSSGTSGPLETQYF. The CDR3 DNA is TGCGCCAGCAGCTCTGGGACTAGCGGGCCCCTTGAGACCCAGTACTTC.

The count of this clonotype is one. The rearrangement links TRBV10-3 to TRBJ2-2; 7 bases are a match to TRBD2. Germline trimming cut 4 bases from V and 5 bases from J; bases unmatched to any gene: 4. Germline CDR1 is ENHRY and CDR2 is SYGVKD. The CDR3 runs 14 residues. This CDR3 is CAISVSSGTGELFF. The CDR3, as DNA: TGTGCCATCAGTGTATCTAGCGGAACCGGGGAGCTGTTTTTT.

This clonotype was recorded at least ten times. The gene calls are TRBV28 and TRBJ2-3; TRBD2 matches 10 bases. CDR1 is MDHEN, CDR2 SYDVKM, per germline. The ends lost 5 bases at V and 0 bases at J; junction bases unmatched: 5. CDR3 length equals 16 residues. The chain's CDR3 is CASSPIAGGSTDTQYF. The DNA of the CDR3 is TGTGCCAGCAGTCCGATAGCGGGAGGAAGCACAGATACGCAGTATTTT.

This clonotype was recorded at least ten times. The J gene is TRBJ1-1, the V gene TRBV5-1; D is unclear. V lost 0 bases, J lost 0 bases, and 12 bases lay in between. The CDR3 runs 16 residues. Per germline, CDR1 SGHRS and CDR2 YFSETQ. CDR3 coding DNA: TGCGCCAGCAGCTTGGGGTCGGGTATCATGAACACTGAAGCTTTCTTT. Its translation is CASSLGSGIMNTEAFF.

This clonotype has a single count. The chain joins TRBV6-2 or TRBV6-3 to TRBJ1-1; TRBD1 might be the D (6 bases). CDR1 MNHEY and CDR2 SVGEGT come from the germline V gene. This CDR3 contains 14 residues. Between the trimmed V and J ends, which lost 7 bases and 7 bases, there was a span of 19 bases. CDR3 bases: TGTGCCAGCAAAGTGACAGGTCTAGAAATTGAAGCTTTCTTT. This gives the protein CASKVTGLEIEAFF.

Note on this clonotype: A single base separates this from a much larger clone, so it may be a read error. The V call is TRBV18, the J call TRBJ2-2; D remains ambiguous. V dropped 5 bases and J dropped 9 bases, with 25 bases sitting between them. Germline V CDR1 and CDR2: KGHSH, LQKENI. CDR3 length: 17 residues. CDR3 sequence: CASSSTLADRDRRELFF. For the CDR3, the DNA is TGTGCCAGCTCATCAACTCTGGCCGACCGAGATCGCCGGGAGCTGTTTTTT. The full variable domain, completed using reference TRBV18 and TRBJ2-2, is NAGVMQNPRHLVRRRGQEARLRCSPMKGHSHVYWYRQLPEEGLKFMVYLQKENIIDESGMPKERFSAEFPKEGPSILRIQQVVRGDSAAYFCASSSTLADRDRRELFFGEGSRLTVL.

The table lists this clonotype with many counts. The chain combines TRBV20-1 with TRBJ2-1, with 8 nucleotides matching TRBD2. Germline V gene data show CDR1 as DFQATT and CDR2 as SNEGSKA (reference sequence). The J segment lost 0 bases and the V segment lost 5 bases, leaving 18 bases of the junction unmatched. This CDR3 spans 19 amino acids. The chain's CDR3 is CSASRHPSGLGSSYNEQFF. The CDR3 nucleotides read TGCAGTGCTTCCCGGCACCCTAGCGGGCTCGGGAGCTCCTACAATGAGCAGTTCTTC.

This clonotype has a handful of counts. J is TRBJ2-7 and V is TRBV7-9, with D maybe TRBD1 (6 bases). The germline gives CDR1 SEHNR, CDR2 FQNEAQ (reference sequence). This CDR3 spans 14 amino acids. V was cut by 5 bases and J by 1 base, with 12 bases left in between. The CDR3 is CASSPTTGSYEQYF. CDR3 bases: TGTGCCAGCAGCCCTACTACAGGGTCCTACGAGCAGTACTTC.

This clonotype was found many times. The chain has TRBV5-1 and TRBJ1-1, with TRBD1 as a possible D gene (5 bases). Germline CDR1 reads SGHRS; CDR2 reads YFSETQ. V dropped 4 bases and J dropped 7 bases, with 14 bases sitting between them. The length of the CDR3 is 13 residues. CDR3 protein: CASSVTVTSEAFF. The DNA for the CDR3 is TGCGCCAGCAGCGTGACAGTGACTAGTGAAGCTTTCTTT. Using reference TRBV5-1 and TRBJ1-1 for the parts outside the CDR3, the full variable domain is KAGVTQTPRYLIKTRGQQVTLSCSPISGHRSVSWYQQTPGQGLQFLFEYFSETQRNKGNFPGRFSGRQFSNSRSEMNVSTLELGDSALYLCASSVTVTSEAFFGQGTRLTVV.

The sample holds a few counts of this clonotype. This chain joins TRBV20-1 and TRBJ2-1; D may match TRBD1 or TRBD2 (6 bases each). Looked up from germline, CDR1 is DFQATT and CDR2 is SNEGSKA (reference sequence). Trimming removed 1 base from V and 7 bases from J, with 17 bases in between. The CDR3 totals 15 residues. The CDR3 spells CSARGGLRLDNEQFF. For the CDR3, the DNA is TGCAGTGCTAGAGGGGGGCTGAGACTAGATAATGAGCAGTTCTTC.

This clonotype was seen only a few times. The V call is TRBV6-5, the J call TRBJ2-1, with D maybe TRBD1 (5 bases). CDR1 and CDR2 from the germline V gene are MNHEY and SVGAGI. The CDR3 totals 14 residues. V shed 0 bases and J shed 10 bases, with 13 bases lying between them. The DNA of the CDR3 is TGTGCCAGCAGTTACTCTGCCAGGGTCGGGGAGCAGTTCTTC. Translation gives CASSYSARVGEQFF.

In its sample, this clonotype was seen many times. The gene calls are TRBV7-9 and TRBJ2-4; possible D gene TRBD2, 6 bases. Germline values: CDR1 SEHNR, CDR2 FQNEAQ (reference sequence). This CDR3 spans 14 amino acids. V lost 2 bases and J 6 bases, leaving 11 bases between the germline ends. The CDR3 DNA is TGTGCCAGCAGCTTATGGGACGGGGGAAACATTCAGTACTTC. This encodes CASSLWDGGNIQYF.

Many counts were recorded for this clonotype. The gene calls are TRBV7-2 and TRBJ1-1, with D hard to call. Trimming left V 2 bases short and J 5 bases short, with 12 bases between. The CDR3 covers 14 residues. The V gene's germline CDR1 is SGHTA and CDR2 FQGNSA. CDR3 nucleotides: TGTGCCAGCAGCTTAAGTATGTCCAGGACTGAAGCTTTCTTT. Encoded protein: CASSLSMSRTEAFF.

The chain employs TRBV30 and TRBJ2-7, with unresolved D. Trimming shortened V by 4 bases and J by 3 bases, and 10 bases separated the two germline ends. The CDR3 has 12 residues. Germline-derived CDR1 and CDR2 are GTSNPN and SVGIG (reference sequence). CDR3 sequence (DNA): TGTGCCTGGAACCAACCTCACTACGAGCAGTACTTC. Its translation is CAWNQPHYEQYF.

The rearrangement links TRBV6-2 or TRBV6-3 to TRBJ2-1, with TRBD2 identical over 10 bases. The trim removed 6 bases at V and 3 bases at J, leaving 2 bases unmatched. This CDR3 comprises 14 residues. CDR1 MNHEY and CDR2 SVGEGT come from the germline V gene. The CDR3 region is CASRASGSYNEQFF. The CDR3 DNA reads TGTGCCAGCAGAGCTAGCGGGAGCTACAATGAGCAGTTCTTC.

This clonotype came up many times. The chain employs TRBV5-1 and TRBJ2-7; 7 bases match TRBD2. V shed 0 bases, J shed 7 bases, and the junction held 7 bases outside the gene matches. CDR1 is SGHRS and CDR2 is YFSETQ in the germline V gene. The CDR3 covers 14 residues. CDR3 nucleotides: TGCGCCAGCAGCTTGGGCTCCCAAGCGGGGGAGCAGTACTTC. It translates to CASSLGSQAGEQYF.